This T cell receptor (beta chain) was recorded in a study of T cell changes during pregnancy in multiple sclerosis. TCRdb keeps only in-frame clones here, not all; method: immunoSEQ multiplex PCR. The sample holds about 44,000 clones, roughly 87% seen once. The receptor's source is a female donor with multiple sclerosis, enrolled in a pregnancy study. This specimen consisted of CD4+ T cells from peripheral blood mononuclear cells, obtained after pregnancy.

DNA of the CDR3: TGTGCCAGCAGCGACCAAATCAGGGACACTGAAGCTTTCTTT. Its translation: CASSDQIRDTEAFF. This chain links TRBV5-5 with TRBJ1-1, with TRBD1 as a possible D gene (5 bases). In germline, CDR1 is SGHKS, CDR2 YYEKEE (reference sequence). Trimming shortened V by 4 bases and J by 3 bases, and 13 bases separated the two germline ends. The CDR3 is 14 residues long.